The clone carrying this T cell receptor beta chain was seen a few times. Using immunoSEQ multiplex PCR, the repertoire was profiled, and TCRdb retains in-frame clones only, with some absent. This table holds hundreds of thousands of clones, about 93% found once. This record comes from a study of blood T cell repertoires in COVID-19. Study-level information: Samples of COVID-19 (acute and convalescent) were obtained from the United States, Italy and Spain.

CDR1 and CDR2 (germline): KGHSH, LQKENI. Trimming removed 8 bases from V and 4 bases from J, with 14 bases in between. The CDR3 spans 13 residues. This receptor was taken from a man aged 60-69 years with COVID-19, enrolled during active disease. The chain uses TRBV18 and TRBJ1-2; a possible D gene is TRBD1 (6 bases). The sample comprised peripheral blood. CDR3 DNA: TGTGCCAGCGGGCAGGGGATGGGCTATGGCTACACCTTC. Its protein is CASGQGMGYGYTF. Variable domain in full (rest from reference TRBV18 and TRBJ1-2): NAGVMQNPRHLVRRRGQEARLRCSPMKGHSHVYWYRQLPEEGLKFMVYLQKENIIDESGMPKERFSAEFPKEGPSILRIQQVVRGDSAAYFCASGQGMGYGYTFGSGTRLTVV.